The clone carrying this T cell receptor beta chain occurred many times. What it binds is unknown. The ends lost 4 bases at V and 3 bases at J; junction bases unmatched: 13. Germline CDR1 SGHDN, CDR2 FVKESK. The CDR3 contains 17 residues. TCRdb re-analyzed the PCR reads through MiXCR. This sample yields 25,000 to 35,000 clones, of which 20% to 25% are seen a single time; more than 8% belongs to the top ten. The sample belongs to a study of metastatic and nonmetastatic thyroid tumors. No patient had received any treatment before thyroid surgery. Findings of the study overall: Benign nodules reportedly had significantly lower TCR beta diversity than malignant thyroid tumors in blood and tumor.

This clonotype was obtained from a female donor with papillary thyroid cancer or a benign thyroid nodule (not recorded which). Some clones in this sample may be carry-over from other donors' samples. J is TRBJ2-7 and V is TRBV14; 9 nucleotides agree with TRBD2. The source material was blood. CDR3 residues: CASSPTLSGGGYYEQYF. The CDR3 DNA is TGTGCCAGCAGCCCCACCCTTAGCGGGGGAGGGTACTACGAGCAGTACTTC.